One and the same sample provided the 28 T cell receptor beta chains below, sequenced in a study of cytomegalovirus exposure and HLA in healthy donors. Assay used: immunoSEQ multiplex PCR; TCRdb lists only in-frame clones, some missing. The sample lists 200,000 to 250,000 clones, about nine tenths occurring once. Sequencing was done on a sample of PBMCs. These receptors all come from a woman between 18 and 29 years old in good health and CMV-seropositive.

This chain connects TRBV5-1 to TRBJ1-2; possible D gene TRBD1, 5 bases. The CDR3 contains 15 residues. Germline loops: CDR1 SGHRS, CDR2 YFSETQ. The V gene lost 6 bases and the J gene lost 5 bases, with 20 bases spanning the gap. CDR3 protein: CASTWGEGASYGYTF. The DNA of the CDR3 is TGCGCCAGCACCTGGGGGGAAGGGGCAAGTTATGGCTACACCTTC.

The chain combines TRBV18 with TRBJ2-5; D ambiguous. The V gene lost 5 bases and the J gene lost 4 bases, with 8 bases spanning the gap. The germline V gene encodes CDR1 KGHSH and CDR2 LQKENI. The CDR3 contains 12 residues. This CDR3 is CASSSARETQYF. CDR3 DNA sequence: TGTGCCAGCTCATCAGCGCGAGAGACCCAGTACTTC. Full variable domain (missing parts from reference TRBV18 and TRBJ2-5): NAGVMQNPRHLVRRRGQEARLRCSPMKGHSHVYWYRQLPEEGLKFMVYLQKENIIDESGMPKERFSAEFPKEGPSILRIQQVVRGDSAAYFCASSSARETQYFGPGTRLLVL.

The chain joins TRBV7-6 to TRBJ2-3, with a weak D call TRBD1 (5 bases). The CDR3 length is 16 residues. V lost 1 base, J lost 6 bases, and 17 bases lay in between. The germline V gene has CDR1 SGHVS and CDR2 FNYEAQ. The CDR3 DNA reads TGTGCCAGCAGCTTAGGGACACTTTCTTTCTGGGATACGCAGTATTTT. Translated, it gives CASSLGTLSFWDTQYF. Based on the CDR3 plus reference TRBV7-6 and TRBJ2-3, the full variable domain is GAGVSQSPRYKVTKRGQDVALRCDPISGHVSLYWYRQALGQGPEFLTYFNYEAQQDKSGLPNDRFSAERPEGSISTLTIQRTEQRDSAMYRCASSLGTLSFWDTQYFGPGTRLTVL.

This chain links TRBV28 with TRBJ2-7; tentatively, D is TRBD2 (6 bases). The CDR3 length is 16 residues. V dropped 5 bases and J dropped 5 bases, with 22 bases sitting between them. In germline, CDR1 is MDHEN, CDR2 SYDVKM. CDR3 residues: CASSPPRVRGSDEQYF. CDR3 bases: TGTGCCAGCAGTCCGCCACGCGTTCGGGGGAGTGACGAGCAGTACTTC.

This chain joins TRBV5-1 and TRBJ2-5; 13 bases fit TRBD2. This CDR3 contains 16 residues. V shed 0 bases and J 5 bases; nucleotides not matched to a gene: 4. From germline, CDR1 is SGHRS and CDR2 YFSETQ. The CDR3 here is CASSLGGLAGLETQYF. CDR3 in DNA: TGCGCCAGCAGCTTGGGGGGACTAGCGGGACTGGAGACCCAGTACTTC.

The chain recombines TRBV28 with TRBJ1-2; 12 positions agree with TRBD1. This CDR3 has 18 amino acids. With V trimmed by 3 bases and J by 1 base, 9 bases remained unmatched. CDR1 and CDR2 from the germline V gene are MDHEN and SYDVKM. Here the CDR3 reads CASSLGGTGGLLNYGYTF. CDR3 nucleotides: TGTGCCAGCAGTTTGGGTGGGACAGGGGGCCTCCTTAACTATGGCTACACCTTC.

The rearrangement joins TRBV27 to TRBJ2-1, with a weak D call TRBD2 (6 bases). Germline V gene data show CDR1 as MNHEY and CDR2 as SMNVEV (reference sequence). V lost 5 bases and J 0 bases, leaving 11 bases between the germline ends. The CDR3 contains 15 residues. The CDR3 coding sequence is TGTGCCAGCAGTGTACGGGGGAGCTCCTACAATGAGCAGTTCTTC. This gives the protein CASSVRGSSYNEQFF.

Remarks on this clone: Other nucleotide sequences from this sample produce the same CDR3. The chain is built from TRBV5-1 and TRBJ2-1; 8 bases map to TRBD2. Germline CDR1 is SGHRS and CDR2 is YFSETQ. The CDR3 has 13 residues. V shed 4 bases, J shed 8 bases, and the junction held 5 bases outside the gene matches. The CDR3 loop is CASSLGTSDEQFF. As DNA, the CDR3 is TGCGCCAGCAGCCTCGGGACTAGTGATGAGCAGTTCTTC.

This clone was seen just once. The rearrangement joins TRBV5-4 to TRBJ1-2; the D is unclear. In germline, CDR1 is SGHNT, CDR2 YYREEE (reference sequence). Trimming stripped 5 bases from V and 7 bases from J, with 12 bases between. The CDR3 loop spans 12 amino acids. CDR3 amino acids: CASSPITGGYTF. Written as DNA, the CDR3 is TGTGCCAGCAGTCCAATCACGGGTGGCTACACCTTC.

This clone was seen a single time. The chain uses TRBV7-6 and TRBJ2-7; 8 positions match TRBD2. Germline trimming cut 0 bases from V and 5 bases from J; bases unmatched to any gene: 12. CDR1 is SGHVS and CDR2 is FNYEAQ in the germline V gene. The CDR3 totals 17 residues. CDR3 sequence: CASSLARPGGLGHEQYF. The CDR3 nucleotides read TGTGCCAGCAGCTTAGCGCGACCGGGAGGGCTAGGCCACGAGCAGTACTTC.

This rearrangement joins TRBV5-1 to TRBJ2-1; a weak D match, TRBD2 (6 bases). The CDR3 length is 18 residues. Germline V gene data show CDR1 as SGHRS and CDR2 as YFSETQ. Trimming removed 0 bases at V and 3 bases at J, with 19 bases between. The CDR3 DNA is TGCGCCAGCAGCTTGGCACCGAGACTAGAGGCCCTCTACAATGAGCAGTTCTTC. Protein sequence: CASSLAPRLEALYNEQFF. Looking up the rest from reference TRBV5-1 and TRBJ2-1 gives the full variable domain: KAGVTQTPRYLIKTRGQQVTLSCSPISGHRSVSWYQQTPGQGLQFLFEYFSETQRNKGNFPGRFSGRQFSNSRSEMNVSTLELGDSALYLCASSLAPRLEALYNEQFFGPGTRLTVL.

The chain is built from TRBV4-2 and TRBJ1-1; D ambiguous. CDR3 size: 14 residues. Looked up from germline, CDR1 is LGHNA and CDR2 is YNFKEQ. V lost 1 base, J lost 5 bases, and 11 bases lay in between. CDR3 DNA: TGTGCCAGCAGCCAAGGCAACTCGGGTACTGAAGCTTTCTTT. Its translation is CASSQGNSGTEAFF.

This chain links TRBV6-5 with TRBJ2-4, with 8 positions matching TRBD1. From germline, CDR1 is MNHEY and CDR2 SVGAGI. The V gene end was trimmed by 0 bases and the J gene end by 7 bases; junction bases not matched to a gene: 5. The CDR3 is 15 residues long. The DNA for the CDR3 is TGTGCCAGCAGTTACTCGGCAGGGGGCTTGAACATTCAGTACTTC. Translation gives CASSYSAGGLNIQYF.

This clone turned up a few times. The chain employs TRBV27 and TRBJ1-2; TRBD1 is a possible D gene (6 bases). Trimming took 6 bases from V and 4 from J, leaving 21 bases between them. The CDR3 totals 16 residues. Germline CDR1 and CDR2: MNHEY and SMNVEV (reference sequence). The CDR3 DNA reads TGTGCCAGCAGGGGACACAAGGGTTTTTTCGGCTATGGCTACACCTTC. Amino acid sequence: CASRGHKGFFGYGYTF.

The rearrangement joins TRBV11-2 to TRBJ2-1; TRBD2 aligns across 9 bases. Trimming took 5 bases from V and 8 from J; bases not matched to a gene: 13. The CDR3 has 16 residues. Germline lookup yields CDR1 SGHAT and CDR2 FQNNGV. The CDR3 region is CASSPRPAGGGDEQFF. The DNA of the CDR3 is TGTGCCAGCAGCCCGCGACCAGCGGGAGGTGGGGATGAGCAGTTCTTC.

The V gene is TRBV12-5, the J gene TRBJ2-1, with 12 bases fitting TRBD2. CDR1 is LGHNT and CDR2 is FRNRAP in the germline V gene. V shed 0 bases and J 8 bases; nucleotides not matched to a gene: 11. This CDR3 contains 18 residues. The CDR3, as DNA: TGTGCTAGTGGTTTGGTAATGTGGGCTAGCGGGAGGGCCTATGAGCAGTTCTTC. Protein: CASGLVMWASGRAYEQFF.

This clone has a single count. The J gene is TRBJ1-2, the V gene TRBV28; TRBD1 matches 8 bases. This CDR3 is 15 amino acids long. The germline V gene has CDR1 MDHEN and CDR2 SYDVKM. V was clipped by 5 bases and J by 1 base; unmatched bases: 6. The CDR3: CASSTRTGSNYGYTF. In DNA, the CDR3 is TGTGCCAGCAGTACCCGGACAGGGAGTAACTATGGCTACACCTTC.

V and J are TRBV4-2 and TRBJ2-1; the match to TRBD2 covers 13 bases. This CDR3 region has 14 residues. The trim removed 4 bases at V and 14 bases at J, leaving 8 bases unmatched. Germline V gives CDR1 LGHNA, CDR2 YNFKEQ. As DNA, the CDR3 is TGTGCCAGCAGCCCCCGGACTAGCGGGAGTGGGGAGTTCTTC. It yields the protein CASSPRTSGSGEFF.

The V and J genes are TRBV6-6 and TRBJ2-3; 8 nucleotides agree with TRBD2. The germline V gene encodes CDR1 MNHNY and CDR2 SVGAGI (reference sequence). V was clipped by 2 bases and J by 0 bases; unmatched bases: 4. CDR3 length: 16 residues. As DNA, the CDR3 is TGTGCCAGCAGTTACCCAAGCGGGAGCAGCACAGATACGCAGTATTTT. Its protein is CASSYPSGSSTDTQYF.

V usage is TRBV28 and J usage is TRBJ2-1; D unclear. V was shortened by 3 bases and J by 0 bases, with 9 bases between the two germline ends. CDR3 length: 15 residues. Germline V lookup: CDR1 MDHEN, CDR2 SYDVKM. The CDR3 sequence is CASSFSPSSYNEQFF. The CDR3 coding sequence is TGTGCCAGCAGTTTTTCCCCGAGCTCCTACAATGAGCAGTTCTTC.

The chain joins TRBV7-8 to TRBJ2-1; 8 bases align to TRBD2. Germline V lookup: CDR1 SGHVS, CDR2 FQNEAQ. Losses at the gene ends were 1 base for V and 3 bases for J; bases not matched to a gene: 5. CDR3 length: 16 amino acids. CDR3 region: CASSLERLAGYNEQFF. The DNA of the CDR3 is TGTGCCAGCAGCTTAGAACGGCTAGCGGGCTACAATGAGCAGTTCTTC.

This chain links TRBV20-1 with TRBJ2-7; D unclear. V lost 6 bases and J lost 7, with 13 bases in between. Germline CDR1 and CDR2: DFQATT and SNEGSKA (reference sequence). This CDR3 has 11 amino acids. CDR3 in DNA: TGCAGTGCGGCTAGAACACGGGAGCAGTACTTC. Translation: CSAARTREQYF.

The CDR3 DNA reads TGCAGCGTTAGCCCCCGCGGAGGCACCTATGGCTACACCTTC. It translates to CSVSPRGGTYGYTF. The rearrangement joins TRBV29-1 to TRBJ1-2; D is uncertain. Germline V gene lookup returns CDR1 SQVTM and CDR2 ANQGSEA. Trimming stripped 5 bases from V and 4 bases from J, with 17 bases between. The CDR3 runs 14 residues.

This chain connects TRBV5-1 to TRBJ1-2; TRBD1 matches at 9 bases. Germline assignment: CDR1 SGHRS and CDR2 YFSETQ. The CDR3 runs to 14 residues. V lost 4 bases and J lost 4; bases outside the gene matches: 5. As DNA, the CDR3 is TGCGCCAGCAGCCCGGGACAGGGCGGCTATGGCTACACCTTC. Amino acid sequence: CASSPGQGGYGYTF.

This chain links TRBV27 with TRBJ2-1; TRBD1 agrees at 8 bases. CDR1 is MNHEY and CDR2 is SMNVEV in the germline V gene (reference sequence). V lost 4 bases to trimming and J lost 14 bases; unmatched junction nucleotides: 10. The CDR3 consists of 13 residues. This CDR3 is CASSSGTQDREFF. The CDR3 region has the DNA TGTGCCAGCAGTTCCGGGACCCAGGACAGGGAGTTCTTC.

This rearrangement joins TRBV9 to TRBJ2-1, with 10 positions matching TRBD2. Trimming at V came to 4 bases and at J to 3 bases, leaving 4 bases not matched to a gene. CDR1 SGDLS and CDR2 YYNGEE come from the germline V gene. This CDR3 region has 15 residues. The CDR3 sequence: CASSTLAGDYNEQFF. DNA of the CDR3: TGTGCCAGCAGCACCCTAGCGGGAGACTACAATGAGCAGTTCTTC.

Here the CDR3 DNA reads TGTGCCAGCAGCTCCCGGGACTCCAAAGCCTACGAGCAGTACTTC. It codes for CASSSRDSKAYEQYF. The genes are TRBV7-6 and TRBJ2-7; D possibly corresponds to TRBD2 (6 bases). Germline values: CDR1 SGHVS, CDR2 FNYEAQ. The CDR3 contains 15 residues. Trimming stripped 4 bases from V and 2 bases from J, with 15 bases between.

V gene TRBV7-9 combines with J gene TRBJ2-2; no clear D. The CDR3 contains 14 residues. Germline values: CDR1 SEHNR, CDR2 FQNEAQ (reference sequence). The V end was cut by 3 bases, the J end by 7 bases, with 12 bases between. The CDR3 sequence: CASSFSTSGGELFF. The CDR3 DNA reads as TGTGCCAGCAGCTTTTCTACGTCGGGCGGGGAGCTGTTTTTT.